This T cell receptor (beta chain) emerged from a study of T cells after yellow fever vaccination. Findings of the study overall: Overlap between CD4 and CD8 compartments was detected for a small share of clonotypes. Clones from primary vaccination mostly reappeared after the booster (96% CD4, roughly 87% CD8).

TCRdb reanalysed the 5' RACE reads using MiXCR and keeps one entry per CDR3 protein. In the table there are hundreds of thousands of distinct CDR3 sequences, roughly an eighth of which are singletons. CDR3 length: 13 amino acids. V dropped 3 bases and J dropped 4 bases, with 10 bases sitting between them. CDR1 and CDR2 (germline): SGHAT, FQNNGV. Notes on this clonotype: Its antigen is not known.

This sequence joins TRBV11-2 and TRBJ2-7; D possibly corresponds to TRBD1 (6 bases). This clonotype was sampled from a man younger than 30 who received the YFV17D yellow fever vaccine. Here the sequenced sample was CD4+ T cells sorted from PBMCs, taken 15 days after the yellow fever booster vaccination. CDR3 nucleotide sequence: TGTGCCAGCAGCTTCGGCAGGGGTTACGAGCAGTACGTC. It yields the protein CASSFGRGYEQYV.